Given below is one TCR beta chain in context. Losses at the gene ends were 3 bases for V and 3 bases for J; bases not matched to a gene: 3. CDR1 and CDR2 from the germline V gene are SQVTM and ANQGSEA. This CDR3 has 13 amino acids. This sample was taken from a study of blood T cell repertoires in COVID-19. Across the whole study: T cells, B-cell-depleted T cells, or PBMCs provided the cDNA or gDNA that served as material.

The data were produced by immunoSEQ multiplex PCR, yet TCRdb's version contains in-frame clones alone and is incomplete. Found here are roughly 120,000 clones, around nine tenths of them singletons; the top ten hold approximately 1.7%. The clonotype was recovered from a human donor with active COVID-19. The donor label of this sample is uncertain. Sequenced: peripheral blood. The chain uses TRBV29-1 and TRBJ2-7; 9 nucleotides agree with TRBD1. CDR3 coding DNA: TGCAGCGTTGAGGGGACAGGGCACTACGAGCAGTACTTC. This translates into CSVEGTGHYEQYF.